What follows are 21 T cell receptor beta chains derived from one specimen sequenced in a study of T-cell memory formation after mild COVID-19. TCRdb re-called the 5' RACE reads through MiXCR, storing one row per CDR3 protein. The profile shows 65,000 to 100,000 distinct CDR3 sequences, 9.5% to 15% of them singletons. Sequencing used PBMCs or a T cell subset sorted from them (not recorded which). The source of these receptors is a man aged 18 to 30 who had mild COVID-19 (a few samples of this study predate the infection). Cell type and time point are not known.

This clonotype has just a few counts. The gene calls are TRBV7-9 and TRBJ1-1; 9 bases match TRBD1. After removal of 1 base from V and 1 base from J, the junction contained 10 bases not matched to a gene. This CDR3 region has 18 residues. Germline V gene lookup returns CDR1 SEHNR and CDR2 FQNEAQ (reference sequence). For the CDR3, the DNA is TGTGCCAGCAGCTTAGGGACTCACAGGGGGCCGACGAACACTGAAGCTTTCTTT. Its translation: CASSLGTHRGPTNTEAFF.

This clonotype was seen a handful of times. This chain links TRBV4-3 with TRBJ2-2, with TRBD1 as a possible D gene (7 bases). The CDR3 consists of 17 residues. Germline V gene data show CDR1 as LGHNA and CDR2 as YSLEER. V lost 0 bases and J 3 bases, leaving 14 bases between the germline ends. CDR3 in amino acids: CASSQDWGDSYTGELFF. DNA for the CDR3: TGCGCCAGCAGCCAAGATTGGGGGGACAGTTACACCGGGGAGCTGTTTTTT.

V is TRBV30 and J is TRBJ1-2; D is ambiguous. Trimming took off 5 bases at V and 6 bases at J, with 7 bases between the two ends. CDR1 is GTSNPN, CDR2 SVGIG, per germline (reference sequence). The CDR3 runs to 10 residues. This chain's CDR3 is CAWARDGYTF. The CDR3 nucleotides are TGTGCCTGGGCCCGGGATGGCTACACCTTC.

This clonotype was seen only a few times. The rearrangement uses TRBV4-3 and TRBJ1-1; D gene unclear. The CDR3 covers 12 residues. V dropped 1 base and J dropped 5 bases, with 5 bases sitting between them. Germline V lookup: CDR1 LGHNA, CDR2 YSLEER. The CDR3 reads CASSQVGTEAFF. The CDR3 DNA reads as TGCGCCAGCAGCCAAGTGGGTACTGAAGCTTTCTTT.

V is TRBV6-1 and J is TRBJ2-7; D possibly corresponds to TRBD1 (8 bases). V lost 2 bases and J 6 bases, leaving 17 bases between the germline ends. CDR3 length equals 15 residues. Germline V gives CDR1 MNHNS, CDR2 SASEGT. The CDR3 DNA reads as TGTGCCAGCAGTGAAAAGAGTACAGGGGGGGCCGAGCAGTACTTC. It codes for CASSEKSTGGAEQYF.

CDR3 in DNA: TGCAGTAGCTCGGACGCCCGATCCCAAGAGACCCAGTACTTC. Encoded protein: CSSSDARSQETQYF. The chain employs TRBV20-1 and TRBJ2-5; D gene unclear. Trimming stripped 8 bases from V and 1 base from J, with 17 bases between. The CDR3 is made up of 14 amino acids. Germline loops: CDR1 DFQATT, CDR2 SNEGSKA (reference sequence).

At least ten counts were recorded for this clonotype. V gene TRBV7-9 combines with J gene TRBJ2-1; 11 positions agree with TRBD2. Looked up from germline, CDR1 is SEHNR and CDR2 is FQNEAQ (reference sequence). The CDR3 runs 15 residues. The ends lost 6 bases at V and 7 bases at J; junction bases unmatched: 8. This CDR3 is CASRYSGGALNEQFF. The CDR3, as DNA: TGTGCCAGCAGGTATAGCGGGGGGGCGCTTAATGAGCAGTTCTTC.

J is TRBJ2-5 and V is TRBV11-2, with a tentative D call TRBD1 (5 bases). CDR3 length: 14 residues. Germline V gives CDR1 SGHAT, CDR2 FQNNGV. V was shortened by 5 bases and J by 5 bases, with 15 bases between the two germline ends. The CDR3 here is CASSPYDSQETQYF. The CDR3 coding sequence is TGTGCCAGCAGCCCGTATGACAGTCAGGAGACCCAGTACTTC. The variable domain in full, completed from reference TRBV11-2 and TRBJ2-5, reads EAGVAQSPRYKIIEKRQSVAFWCNPISGHATLYWYQQILGQGPKLLIQFQNNGVVDDSQLPKDRFSAERLKGVDSTLKIQPAKLEDSAVYLCASSPYDSQETQYFGPGTRLLVL.

The CDR3 sequence is CASSFASEAFF. CDR3 in DNA: TGTGCCAGCAGTTTCGCCTCTGAAGCTTTCTTT. The chain couples TRBV5-6 to TRBJ1-1, with D uncertain. The CDR3 spans 11 residues. V was trimmed by 5 bases and J by 6 bases, leaving 8 bases between them. Germline loops: CDR1 SGHDT, CDR2 YYEEEE.

This clonotype was observed a few times. The gene calls are TRBV27 and TRBJ2-7, with D possibly TRBD2 on 5 matching bases. This CDR3 contains 15 residues. V gave up 0 bases and J gave up 0 bases, with 9 bases separating them. Germline CDR1 reads MNHEY; CDR2 reads SMNVEV (reference sequence). Written as DNA, the CDR3 is TGTGCCAGCAGTTTATCGCAGCTAGCCTCCTACGAGCAGTACTTC. This translates into CASSLSQLASYEQYF.

The chain recombines TRBV7-9 with TRBJ2-1; weak D call: TRBD1 (6 bases). The V end lost 5 bases, the J end lost 0 bases, and 14 bases lay between the germline ends. The CDR3 sequence is 16 residues long. Germline lookup yields CDR1 SEHNR and CDR2 FQNEAQ (reference sequence). The CDR3 sequence: CASSPRQASSYNEQFF. The CDR3 DNA reads TGTGCCAGCAGCCCTAGACAGGCGAGCTCCTACAATGAGCAGTTCTTC.

This clonotype was seen a single time. The genes are TRBV12-3 or TRBV12-4 and TRBJ2-5, with D maybe TRBD2 (6 bases). The J call may be incorrect, as the DNA end agrees better with TRBJ2-1. The CDR3 contains 13 residues. The CDR3 here is CASSVGRGYRQFF. CDR3 in DNA: TGTGCCAGCAGTGTCGGCCGGGGGTACCGCCAGTTCTTC.

This rearrangement joins TRBV7-6 to TRBJ2-5; D ambiguous. This CDR3 is 15 amino acids long. Germline-derived CDR1 and CDR2 are SGHVS and FNYEAQ. Trimming took 2 bases from V and 2 from J, leaving 12 bases between them. The CDR3 sequence is CASSLRRSPQETQYF. Written as DNA, the CDR3 is TGTGCCAGCAGCTTACGAAGGTCCCCTCAAGAGACCCAGTACTTC.

This clonotype was seen only a few times. The V and J genes are TRBV4-1 and TRBJ1-1; 10 positions match TRBD1. This CDR3 spans 15 amino acids. V shed 2 bases and J 4 bases; nucleotides not matched to a gene: 4. Germline loops: CDR1 MGHRA, CDR2 YSYEKL. CDR3 in DNA: TGCGCCAGCAGCCAACTGACAGGGGGCCTCACTGAAGCTTTCTTT. This codes for CASSQLTGGLTEAFF.

V and J are TRBV7-2 and TRBJ2-1; 8 bases agree with TRBD1. This CDR3 has 15 amino acids. Germline-derived CDR1 and CDR2 are SGHTA and FQGNSA. V gave up 5 bases and J gave up 5 bases; unmatched junction bases: 8. In DNA, the CDR3 is TGTGCCAGCAGCCCGCGGACAGGGATGAACAATGAGCAGTTCTTC. Translated, it gives CASSPRTGMNNEQFF.

This clonotype was seen only a few times. This chain links TRBV5-1 with TRBJ2-1, with unresolved D. The V end lost 5 bases, the J end lost 6 bases, and 6 bases lay between the germline ends. This CDR3 contains 11 residues. Per the germline V gene, CDR1 is SGHRS and CDR2 is YFSETQ. The CDR3 nucleotides read TGCGCCAGCAGAATGGGCAATGAGCAGTTCTTC. Its protein product is CASRMGNEQFF.

This clonotype occurred a few times. The V gene is TRBV11-2, the J gene TRBJ2-6, with D possibly being TRBD1 (6 bases). Trimming removed 5 bases from V and 0 bases from J, with 17 bases in between. This CDR3 region has 18 residues. Germline CDR1 is SGHAT and CDR2 is FQNNGV. The CDR3 reads CASSLPTGSISGANVLTF. The CDR3 region has the DNA TGTGCCAGCAGCCTACCCACAGGGTCGATCTCTGGGGCCAACGTCCTGACTTTC.

This clonotype came up many times. V and J are TRBV5-5 and TRBJ2-7; D possibly corresponds to TRBD1 (6 bases). Germline loops: CDR1 SGHKS, CDR2 YYEKEE (reference sequence). The CDR3 is made up of 13 amino acids. The V end lost 4 bases, the J end lost 4 bases, and 12 bases lay between the germline ends. CDR3: CASSPGQSYEQYV. Written as DNA, the CDR3 is TGTGCCAGCAGCCCCGGACAGTCGTACGAGCAGTACGTC.

This clonotype has a single count. V is TRBV7-8 and J is TRBJ2-1; 9 positions match TRBD1. The germline gives CDR1 SGHVS, CDR2 FQNEAQ. This CDR3 spans 14 amino acids. J was trimmed by 5 bases and V by 5 bases; bases with no gene match: 4. The CDR3 here is CASSPRTGDNEQFF. The CDR3 nucleotides are TGTGCCAGCAGCCCCCGGACAGGGGACAATGAGCAGTTCTTC.

The chain recombines TRBV21-1 with TRBJ2-7. TRBV21-1 is reported as a pseudogene. The CDR3 totals 13 residues. CDR3 residues: CASHSSHPYEQYV. The DNA of the CDR3 is TGTGCCAGCCACAGCAGTCACCCCTACGAGCAGTACGTC.

This clonotype was found a few times. This chain joins TRBV4-2 and TRBJ2-4; the D gene is possibly TRBD2 (6 bases). The CDR3 totals 15 residues. CDR1 is LGHNA and CDR2 is YNFKEQ in the germline V gene. V gave up 3 bases and J gave up 5 bases, with 14 bases separating them. CDR3 nucleotide sequence: TGTGCCAGCAGCCAGGCCGGGACTCCCGAAAACATTCAGTACTTC. As protein: CASSQAGTPENIQYF.